This T cell receptor (beta chain) was recorded in a study of T cells in tuberculosis. General observations from the study: GEM motif frequencies gave 70% accuracy; the GMM repertoire gave 80% to 90%. Shorter CDR3-alpha in active tuberculosis partly drove smaller distances.

CDR1 and CDR2 (germline): SGHRS, YFSETQ. The CDR3 is 17 amino acids. V lost 3 bases, J lost 7 bases, and 15 bases stayed unmatched. Only in-frame clones appear in the TCRdb table, and some are missing; sequencing was by immunoSEQ multiplex PCR. The table has around 30,000 clones, 80% to 95% seen once. Latent tuberculosis screening used tuberculin skin test and IGRA at entry. As regards this clone: The antigen is unknown.

The V call is TRBV5-1, the J call TRBJ2-2; 7 bases map to TRBD2. Sequences were obtained from PBMCs. This receptor was identified in a donor between 10 and 35 years old with latent tuberculosis or without tuberculosis infection. The CDR3 sequence: CASSYARGGAGIGELFF. The CDR3 nucleotides are TGCGCCAGCAGCTACGCCCGGGGAGGGGCGGGAATCGGGGAGCTGTTTTTT.